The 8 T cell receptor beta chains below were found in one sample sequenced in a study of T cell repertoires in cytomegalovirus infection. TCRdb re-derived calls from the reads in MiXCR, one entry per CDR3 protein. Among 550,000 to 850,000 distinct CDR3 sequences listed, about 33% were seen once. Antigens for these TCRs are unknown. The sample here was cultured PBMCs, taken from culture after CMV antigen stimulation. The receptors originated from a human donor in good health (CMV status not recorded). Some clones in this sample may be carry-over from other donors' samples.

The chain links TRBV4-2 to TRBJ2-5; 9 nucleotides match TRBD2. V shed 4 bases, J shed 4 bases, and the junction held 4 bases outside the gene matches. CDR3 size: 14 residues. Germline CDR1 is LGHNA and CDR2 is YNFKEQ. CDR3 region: CASSPPSGAETQYF. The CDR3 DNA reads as TGTGCCAGCAGCCCCCCTAGCGGGGCAGAGACCCAGTACTTC.

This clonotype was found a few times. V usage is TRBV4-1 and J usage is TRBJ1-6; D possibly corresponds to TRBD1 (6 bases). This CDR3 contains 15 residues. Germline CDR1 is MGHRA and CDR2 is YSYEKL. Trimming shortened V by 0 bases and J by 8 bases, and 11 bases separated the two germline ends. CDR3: CASSQDPGDHSPLHF. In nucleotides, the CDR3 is TGCGCCAGCAGCCAAGATCCAGGGGATCATTCACCCCTCCACTTT.

The CDR3 nucleotides are TGTGCCAGCAGCGGTCTGATTTGGAGGCCCTCTGGAAACACCATATATTTT. It yields the protein CASSGLIWRPSGNTIYF. The chain has TRBV12-3 or TRBV12-4 and TRBJ1-3, with D uncertain. The CDR3 contains 17 residues. The V end lost 6 bases, the J end lost 0 bases, and 18 bases lay between the germline ends.

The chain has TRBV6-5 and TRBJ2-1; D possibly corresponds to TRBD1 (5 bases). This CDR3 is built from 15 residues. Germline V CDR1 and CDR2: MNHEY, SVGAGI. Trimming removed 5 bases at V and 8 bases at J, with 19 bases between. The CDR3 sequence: CASSRQPRPRDEQFF. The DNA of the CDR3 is TGTGCCAGCAGTCGACAGCCTCGGCCTCGGGATGAGCAGTTCTTC.

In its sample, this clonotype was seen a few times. The CDR3 region is CASTQGSAGGTDTQYF. CDR3 sequence (DNA): TGTGCCAGTACCCAAGGTTCTGCGGGGGGCACAGATACGCAGTATTTT. This chain links TRBV19 with TRBJ2-3; 7 bases are a match to TRBD2. The CDR3 has 16 amino acids. After removal of 7 bases from V and 1 base from J, the junction contained 11 bases not matched to a gene. Germline CDR1 is LNHDA and CDR2 is SQIVND (reference sequence).

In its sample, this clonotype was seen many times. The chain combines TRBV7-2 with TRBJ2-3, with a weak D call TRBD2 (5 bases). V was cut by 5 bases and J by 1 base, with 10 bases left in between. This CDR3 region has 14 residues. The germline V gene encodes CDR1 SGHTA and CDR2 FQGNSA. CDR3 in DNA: TGTGCCAGCAGCGAACTAGGGCGCACAGATACGCAGTATTTT. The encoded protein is CASSELGRTDTQYF.

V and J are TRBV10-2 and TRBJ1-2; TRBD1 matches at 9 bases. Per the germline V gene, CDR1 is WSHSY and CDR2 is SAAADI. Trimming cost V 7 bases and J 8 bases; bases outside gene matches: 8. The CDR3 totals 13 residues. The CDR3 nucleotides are TGCGCCAGCACTCACGACAGGGGGGACGGCTACACCTTC. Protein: CASTHDRGDGYTF.

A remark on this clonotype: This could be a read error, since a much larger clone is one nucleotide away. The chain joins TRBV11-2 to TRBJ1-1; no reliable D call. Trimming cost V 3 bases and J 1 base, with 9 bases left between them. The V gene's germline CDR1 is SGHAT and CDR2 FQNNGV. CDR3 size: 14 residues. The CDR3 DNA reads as TGTGCCAGCAGCTTTGTAGTCGGGAACACTGAAGCTTTCTTT. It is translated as CASSFVVGNTEAFF.